The next 4 T cell receptor beta chains were all read from a single sample in a study of a mutant IDH1 vaccine in newly diagnosed glioma. Assay used: immunoSEQ multiplex PCR; TCRdb lists only in-frame clones, some missing. This sample has fewer than 55,000 clones, with 81% found just once. The time point was: week 35, safety follow-up. Topical imiquimod was applied with each vaccine dose, which held 300 ug of mutant IDH1 20-mer peptide. Their specific antigens are unknown. Sequencing was performed on PBMCs, taken from a glioma patient whose treatment included an IDH1 peptide vaccine. Receptor source: a woman aged 35 to 49 with glioma. Some clones in this sample may be carry-over from other donors' samples.

The chain is built from TRBV18 and TRBJ2-3; D is uncertain. V lost 10 bases and J lost 5, with 16 bases in between. Germline loops: CDR1 KGHSH, CDR2 LQKENI. CDR3 size: 13 residues. As DNA, the CDR3 is TGTGCCACCCCCGTGGGTGTTGGAGATACGCAGTATTTT. Residues: CATPVGVGDTQYF.

The V gene is TRBV18, the J gene TRBJ1-1; perhaps TRBD1 as D (5 bases). Germline assignment: CDR1 KGHSH and CDR2 LQKENI. Trimming took off 1 base at V and 4 bases at J, with 7 bases between the two ends. The CDR3 totals 13 residues. CDR3 nucleotide sequence: TGTGCCAGCTCACCACAAGGGGCCACTGAAGCTTTCTTT. Its translation: CASSPQGATEAFF.

This rearrangement joins TRBV7-2 to TRBJ2-5, with a weak D call TRBD2 (7 bases). This CDR3 has 13 amino acids. CDR1 is SGHTA, CDR2 FQGNSA, per germline. V was shortened by 5 bases and J by 5 bases, with 12 bases between the two germline ends. In DNA, the CDR3 is TGTGCCAGCAGCCCGGGGGGCCCGGAGACCCAGTACTTC. As protein: CASSPGGPETQYF.

The rearrangement uses TRBV27 and TRBJ1-6, with D perhaps matching TRBD1 (6 bases). The CDR3 is 16 amino acids. The V gene lost 4 bases and the J gene lost 9 bases, with 19 bases spanning the gap. Per germline, CDR1 MNHEY and CDR2 SMNVEV (reference sequence). As DNA, the CDR3 is TGTGCCAGCAGTTCAACCCTAGGGACATCGGGTTCACCCCTCCACTTT. It specifies CASSSTLGTSGSPLHF.